This record covers a single T cell receptor (beta chain). Its antigen remains unidentified. The record originates from a study of T cells in localized non-small cell lung cancer. Points from the study as a whole: Appearing in adjacent lung were a median about 60 of the top 100 tumor clones. Uninvolved adjacent lung showed the highest T cell clonality, exceeding tumor. Heterogeneity remains possible because sequencing was limited to only one tumor region. The study linked higher blood T cell density to longer overall survival.

The CDR3 runs to 15 residues. Looked up from germline, CDR1 is SGHAT and CDR2 is FQNNGV. V was pared by 5 bases and J by 3 bases, with 17 bases between. Only in-frame clones appear in the TCRdb table, and some are missing; sequencing was by immunoSEQ multiplex PCR. The repertoire holds about 72,000 clones, with 80% to 90% as singletons. The source material was peripheral blood, sampled before any cancer treatment. This chain joins TRBV11-2 and TRBJ2-7; possible D gene TRBD2, 6 bases. The TCR originated in a female donor of 60 years or more with stage I lung adenocarcinoma. CDR3 sequence (DNA): TGTGCCAGCAGCCCGGAGGGTCAGGGAAGCTACGAGCAGTACTTC. Its translation: CASSPEGQGSYEQYF.